Detailed here is one T cell receptor (beta chain). The antigen is undetermined. This sample is drawn from a study of vaccination and CD4 T cells after COVID-19. Study as a whole: The peptides that stimulated the cells were overlapping spike peptides from SARS-CoV-2, HCoV-NL63, HCoV-OC43 and HCoV-229E.

J lost 3 bases, V lost 5 bases, and 4 bases had no gene match. Germline CDR1 is SGHAT and CDR2 is FQNNGV. CDR3 size: 15 residues. Study-wide findings and caveats: Spike mono-reactivity was the property of 304 of 307 vaccine-specific clones in convalescent patients. The rise in median SARS-CoV-2-reactive clonotypes, from about 20 to 38, was not significant.

The treatment here: roughly ten-day PBMC culture with coronavirus spike peptide pools or control peptides (ViraFEST assay). Cultured CD4+ T cells had their DNA profiled by the Oncomine TCR Beta short-read assay. TCRdb re-called the PCR reads with MiXCR, one entry per CDR3 protein. This table has around 9,100 distinct CDR3 sequences, about two thirds appearing once. Sequenced sample: CD4+ T cells from blood, cultured in vitro. The origin of this receptor is a human donor who had recovered from COVID-19. The chain employs TRBV11-2 and TRBJ2-1, with TRBD1 identical over 10 bases. CDR3 sequence (DNA): TGTGCCAGCAGCCCCCGGACAGGGGGCTACAATGAGCAGTTCTTC. This gives the protein CASSPRTGGYNEQFF.